A single sample gave rise to the 21 T cell receptor beta chains below, sequenced in a study of blood T cell repertoires in COVID-19 (TCRdb year 2020). Preparation of the library involved the immunoSEQ multiplex PCR assay. Not all clones reach the TCRdb copy of this immuneACCESS table, which keeps in-frame sequences only. Checked studies attribute under half of the gap to unresolved V genes and leave the rest unexplained. This sample comprises about 75,000 clones, 79% of them detected only once. 5.4% of the sample goes to the ten largest clones. Sequences were obtained from peripheral blood. Every receptor here comes from a woman of 80 years or more with active or convalescent COVID-19.

This chain's CDR3 is CASSYGPTQYF. The CDR3 nucleotides are TGTGCCAGCAGTTACGGGCCGACCCAGTACTTC. The chain has TRBV6-2 or TRBV6-3 and TRBJ2-5; D ambiguous. Germline-derived CDR1 and CDR2 are MNHEY and SVGEGT. V shed 2 bases and J shed 7 bases, with 5 bases lying between them. This CDR3 region has 11 residues.

This chain connects TRBV5-1 to TRBJ1-1, with TRBD1 matching 7 bases. The trim removed 4 bases at V and 3 bases at J, leaving 6 bases unmatched. CDR1 is SGHRS and CDR2 is YFSETQ in the germline V gene. The CDR3 has 14 amino acids. The CDR3 nucleotides are TGCGCCAGCAGCATTACAGGGGTGGACACTGAAGCTTTCTTT. This gives the protein CASSITGVDTEAFF.

This clone appeared a few times. The rearrangement uses TRBV6-5 and TRBJ1-1; the match to TRBD1 covers 9 bases. The germline V gene encodes CDR1 MNHEY and CDR2 SVGAGI. The length of the CDR3 is 15 residues. V lost 4 bases and J lost 5; bases outside the gene matches: 8. This chain's CDR3 is CASSSNRGRMTEAFF. In nucleotides, the CDR3 is TGTGCCAGCAGTTCGAACAGGGGGCGTATGACTGAAGCTTTCTTT.

The rearrangement uses TRBV3-1 (or the pseudogene TRBV3-2) and TRBJ2-1; 13 bases fit TRBD2. V gave up 6 bases and J gave up 7 bases; unmatched junction bases: 3. The CDR3 has 14 residues. Germline CDR1 LGHDT, CDR2 YNNKEL (reference sequence). In nucleotides, the CDR3 is TGTGCCAGCAGGACTAGCGGGGGGCGGAATGAGCAGTTCTTC. This codes for CASRTSGGRNEQFF.

V and J are TRBV5-6 and TRBJ1-1; the match to TRBD1 covers 7 bases. Germline loops: CDR1 SGHDT, CDR2 YYEEEE. This CDR3 comprises 14 residues. The V segment lost 0 bases and the J segment 7 bases; nucleotides outside the gene matches: 6. This chain's CDR3 is CASSLGQGYYEAFF. The CDR3 DNA sequence: TGTGCCAGCAGCTTGGGACAGGGTTACTATGAAGCTTTCTTT.

This chain connects TRBV5-1 to TRBJ2-7; 11 bases match TRBD1. With V trimmed by 3 bases and J by 3 bases, 8 bases remained unmatched. The CDR3 extends over 16 amino acids. Germline values: CDR1 SGHRS, CDR2 YFSETQ. CDR3 region: CASSSHPGTGGYEQYF. CDR3 nucleotides: TGCGCCAGCAGCTCCCACCCCGGGACAGGGGGCTACGAGCAGTACTTC.

This clone was recorded at least ten times. The gene calls are TRBV12-5 and TRBJ1-1; D unresolved. The CDR3 consists of 11 residues. CDR1 and CDR2 (germline): LGHNT, FRNRAP. V was clipped by 7 bases and J by 4 bases, with 7 bases between them. CDR3 sequence reads: CASARGTEAFF. For the CDR3, the DNA is TGTGCTAGTGCCCGGGGCACTGAAGCTTTCTTT.

V and J are TRBV7-2 and TRBJ1-5; 8 nucleotides match TRBD1. J lost 2 bases, V lost 5 bases, and 5 bases had no gene match. This CDR3 spans 15 amino acids. Germline assignment: CDR1 SGHTA and CDR2 FQGNSA. DNA of the CDR3: TGTGCCAGCAGCCTGGACAGGGCGGGCAATCAGCCCCAGCATTTT. The encoded protein is CASSLDRAGNQPQHF.

The rearrangement uses TRBV7-8 and TRBJ1-1, with D perhaps TRBD1 (5 bases). CDR3 length: 18 residues. Trimming removed 1 base at V and 0 bases at J, with 18 bases between. Germline CDR1 SGHVS, CDR2 FQNEAQ. For the CDR3, the DNA is TGTGCCAGCAGCTTAGATTGGGCAGGGACTGACATGAACACTGAAGCTTTCTTT. It specifies CASSLDWAGTDMNTEAFF.

The sample holds a few counts of this clone. The rearrangement uses TRBV9 and TRBJ2-4, with 7 nucleotides matching TRBD2. Germline CDR1 SGDLS, CDR2 YYNGEE. Germline trimming cut 2 bases from V and 7 bases from J; bases unmatched to any gene: 9. The CDR3 consists of 15 residues. CDR3 protein: CASSVSAGAPNIQYF. The DNA of the CDR3 is TGTGCCAGCAGCGTCTCGGCGGGAGCTCCCAACATTCAGTACTTC.

The gene calls are TRBV3-1 (or the pseudogene TRBV3-2) and TRBJ1-2, with a tentative D call TRBD1 (5 bases). Germline CDR1 LGHDT, CDR2 YNNKEL (reference sequence). The CDR3 runs 15 residues. V was pared by 5 bases and J by 6 bases, with 19 bases between. The chain's CDR3 is CASSGRGRAVHGYTF. The CDR3 DNA reads as TGTGCCAGCAGCGGTCGAGGCAGGGCCGTCCATGGCTACACCTTC.

The J gene is TRBJ2-7, the V gene TRBV20-1; unclear D gene. CDR1 is DFQATT, CDR2 SNEGSKA, per germline (reference sequence). V was cut by 3 bases and J by 3 bases, with 6 bases left in between. The CDR3 consists of 11 residues. The CDR3 here is CSASFGYEQYF. The DNA of the CDR3 is TGCAGTGCTAGCTTCGGCTACGAGCAGTACTTC.

The chain combines TRBV19 with TRBJ1-1; TRBD1 is a possible D gene (5 bases). V lost 9 bases and J 1 base, leaving 24 bases between the germline ends. Germline lookup yields CDR1 LNHDA and CDR2 SQIVND (reference sequence). This CDR3 contains 17 residues. CDR3 loop: CASISSWTPLSNTEAFF. The CDR3 region has the DNA TGTGCCAGCATATCCTCTTGGACACCCCTGTCGAACACTGAAGCTTTCTTT.

The chain joins TRBV6-5 to TRBJ2-1; D is unclear. Trimming pared 5 bases from V and 9 bases from J, leaving 8 bases between. The CDR3 spans 11 residues. The germline gives CDR1 MNHEY, CDR2 SVGAGI. The CDR3 protein is CASSHFGEQFF. The CDR3, as DNA: TGTGCCAGCAGTCACTTCGGTGAGCAGTTCTTC.

This clone was detected a few times. V usage is TRBV7-2 and J usage is TRBJ2-3; 9 bases are shared with TRBD1. This CDR3 is 14 amino acids long. J was trimmed by 4 bases and V by 5 bases; bases with no gene match: 4. Looked up from germline, CDR1 is SGHTA and CDR2 is FQGNSA. The DNA of the CDR3 is TGTGCCAGCAGCCCGGGACAGGGTCCAGATACGCAGTATTTT. Translation: CASSPGQGPDTQYF.

The chain combines TRBV4-2 with TRBJ1-4; TRBD1 aligns across 7 bases. Trimming cost V 0 bases and J 0 bases; bases outside gene matches: 4. From germline, CDR1 is LGHNA and CDR2 YNFKEQ. The CDR3 length is 17 residues. The DNA of the CDR3 is TGTGCCAGCAGCCAAGACGGGGACAGTTCAACTAATGAAAAACTGTTTTTT. Amino acid sequence: CASSQDGDSSTNEKLFF.

This clone was counted only a few times. This sequence joins TRBV7-2 and TRBJ2-5, with 7 bases matching TRBD1. After removal of 2 bases from V and 0 bases from J, the junction contained 9 bases not matched to a gene. CDR1 SGHTA and CDR2 FQGNSA come from the germline V gene. The CDR3 is 17 amino acids. The CDR3 sequence: CASSLSPRGQYQETQYF. The CDR3 nucleotides read TGTGCCAGCAGCTTAAGCCCAAGGGGGCAGTACCAAGAGACCCAGTACTTC.

J is TRBJ2-3 and V is TRBV9, with unresolved D. Deletions cut 3 bases from V and 0 bases from J, with 8 bases between. CDR1 and CDR2 from the germline V gene are SGDLS and YYNGEE. The CDR3 sequence is 14 residues long. CDR3 in amino acids: CASSDTTSTDTQYF. The CDR3 nucleotides are TGTGCCAGCAGCGACACGACTAGCACAGATACGCAGTATTTT.

The chain employs TRBV19 and TRBJ2-5; no reliable D call. The CDR3 is made up of 15 amino acids. V lost 5 bases to trimming and J lost 5 bases, with 18 bases between them. From germline, CDR1 is LNHDA and CDR2 SQIVND (reference sequence). Here the CDR3 reads CASSVTALSWETQYF. The CDR3 DNA is TGTGCCAGTAGTGTTACAGCCCTCAGCTGGGAGACCCAGTACTTC.

The CDR3 bases are TGTGCCAGCAGTTCCTCTAGCGGGGGCCTCTCCTACAATGAGCAGTTCTTC. Residues: CASSSSSGGLSYNEQFF. The chain links TRBV6-2 or TRBV6-3 to TRBJ2-1, with TRBD2 identical over 10 bases. CDR3 length: 17 amino acids. V was clipped by 4 bases and J by 0 bases; unmatched bases: 6. CDR1 and CDR2 (germline): MNHEY, SVGEGT.

Here the CDR3 reads CASSSRDRPNGYTF. CDR3 bases: TGTGCCAGCAGTTCCCGGGACAGGCCTAACGGCTACACCTTC. The rearrangement links TRBV27 to TRBJ1-2, with 8 bases identical to TRBD1. Germline-derived CDR1 and CDR2 are MNHEY and SMNVEV (reference sequence). J gave up 8 bases and V 4 bases, and 9 bases lay outside the gene matches. This CDR3 region has 14 residues.